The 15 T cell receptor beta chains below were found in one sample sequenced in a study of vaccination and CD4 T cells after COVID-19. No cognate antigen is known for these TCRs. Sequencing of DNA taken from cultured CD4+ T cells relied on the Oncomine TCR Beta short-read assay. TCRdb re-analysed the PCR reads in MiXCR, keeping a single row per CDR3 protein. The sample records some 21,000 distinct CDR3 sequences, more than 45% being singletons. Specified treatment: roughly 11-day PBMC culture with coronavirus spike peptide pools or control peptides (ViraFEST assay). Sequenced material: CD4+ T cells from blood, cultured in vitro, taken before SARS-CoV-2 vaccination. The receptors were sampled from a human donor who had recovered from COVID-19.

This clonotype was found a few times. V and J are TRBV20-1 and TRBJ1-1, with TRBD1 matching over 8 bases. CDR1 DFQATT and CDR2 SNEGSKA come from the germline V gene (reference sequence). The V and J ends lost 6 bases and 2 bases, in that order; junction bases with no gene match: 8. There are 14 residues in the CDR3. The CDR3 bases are TGCAGTGCGGCCAGAGGACAGGGTAACACTGAAGCTTTCTTT. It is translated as CSAARGQGNTEAFF.

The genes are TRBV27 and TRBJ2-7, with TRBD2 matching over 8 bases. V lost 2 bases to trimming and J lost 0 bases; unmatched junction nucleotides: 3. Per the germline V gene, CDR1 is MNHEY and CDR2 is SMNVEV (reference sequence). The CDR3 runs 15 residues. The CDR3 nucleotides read TGTGCCAGCAGTTTAACGGGAGGGCCCTCCTACGAGCAGTACTTC. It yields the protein CASSLTGGPSYEQYF.

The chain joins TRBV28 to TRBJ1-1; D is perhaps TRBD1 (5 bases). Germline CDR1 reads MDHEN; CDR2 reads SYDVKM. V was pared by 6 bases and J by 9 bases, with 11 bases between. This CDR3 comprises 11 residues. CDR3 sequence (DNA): TGTGCCAGCAGCGGCTCAGGGAAAGCTTTCTTT. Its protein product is CASSGSGKAFF.

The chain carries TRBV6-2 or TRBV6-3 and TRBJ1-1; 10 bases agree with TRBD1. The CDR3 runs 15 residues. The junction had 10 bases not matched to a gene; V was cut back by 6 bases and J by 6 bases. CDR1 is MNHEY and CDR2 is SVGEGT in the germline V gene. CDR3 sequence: CASRTGTGVSAEAFF. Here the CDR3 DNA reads TGTGCCAGCAGGACCGGGACAGGGGTAAGCGCTGAAGCTTTCTTT.

CDR3 amino acids: CASSLVSEYNEQFF. In DNA form, the CDR3 reads TGTGCCAGCAGCTTAGTATCTGAATACAATGAGCAGTTCTTC. The genes are TRBV11-3 and TRBJ2-1; D ambiguous. CDR3 length equals 14 residues. Germline V gene lookup returns CDR1 SGHNT and CDR2 YENEEA. Trimming left V 1 base short and J 4 bases short, with 8 bases between.

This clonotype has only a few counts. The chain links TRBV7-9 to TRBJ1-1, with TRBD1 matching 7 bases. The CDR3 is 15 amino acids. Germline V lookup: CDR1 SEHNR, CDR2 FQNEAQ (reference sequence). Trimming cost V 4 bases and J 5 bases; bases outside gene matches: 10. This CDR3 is CASSSRRQGGTEAFF. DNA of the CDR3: TGTGCCAGCAGCTCGCGCCGACAGGGCGGGACTGAAGCTTTCTTT.

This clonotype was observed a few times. CDR3 sequence (DNA): TGTGCCAGCAGTTTGCGAGGGGACAGTTCACCCCTCCACTTT. Translated: CASSLRGDSSPLHF. This sequence joins TRBV28 and TRBJ1-6, with 7 bases matching TRBD1. The CDR3 is 14 amino acids. In germline, CDR1 is MDHEN, CDR2 SYDVKM. V lost 3 bases to trimming and J lost 9 bases; unmatched junction nucleotides: 5.

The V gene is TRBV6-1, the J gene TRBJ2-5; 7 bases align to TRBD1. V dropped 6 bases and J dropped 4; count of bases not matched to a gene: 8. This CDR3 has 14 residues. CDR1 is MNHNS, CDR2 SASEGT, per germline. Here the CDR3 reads CASSYSEGAETQYF. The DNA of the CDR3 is TGTGCCAGCAGCTATTCAGAGGGGGCAGAGACCCAGTACTTC.

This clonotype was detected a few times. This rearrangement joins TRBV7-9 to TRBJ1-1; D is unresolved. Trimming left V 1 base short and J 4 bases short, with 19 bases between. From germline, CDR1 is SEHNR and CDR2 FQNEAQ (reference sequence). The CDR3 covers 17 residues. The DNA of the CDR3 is TGTGCCAGCAGCTTAGTAGTAGGGTTCGGTGTTGGCACTGAAGCTTTCTTT. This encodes CASSLVVGFGVGTEAFF.

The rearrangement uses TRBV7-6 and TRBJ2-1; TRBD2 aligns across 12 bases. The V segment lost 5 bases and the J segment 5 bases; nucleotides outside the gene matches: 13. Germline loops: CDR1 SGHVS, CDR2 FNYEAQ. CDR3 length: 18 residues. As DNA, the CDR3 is TGTGCCAGCAGCCCCTGGGGGTTGACTAGCGGGGGTAACAATGAGCAGTTCTTC. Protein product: CASSPWGLTSGGNNEQFF. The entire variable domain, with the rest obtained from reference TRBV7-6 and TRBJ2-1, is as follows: GAGVSQSPRYKVTKRGQDVALRCDPISGHVSLYWYRQALGQGPEFLTYFNYEAQQDKSGLPNDRFSAERPEGSISTLTIQRTEQRDSAMYRCASSPWGLTSGGNNEQFFGPGTRLTVL.

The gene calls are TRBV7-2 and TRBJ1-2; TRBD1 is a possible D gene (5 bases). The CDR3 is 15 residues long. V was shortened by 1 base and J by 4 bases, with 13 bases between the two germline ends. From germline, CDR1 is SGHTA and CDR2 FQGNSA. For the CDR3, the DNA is TGTGCCAGCAGCTTAGTTACTCTGGGACTCTATGGCTACACCTTC. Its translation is CASSLVTLGLYGYTF.

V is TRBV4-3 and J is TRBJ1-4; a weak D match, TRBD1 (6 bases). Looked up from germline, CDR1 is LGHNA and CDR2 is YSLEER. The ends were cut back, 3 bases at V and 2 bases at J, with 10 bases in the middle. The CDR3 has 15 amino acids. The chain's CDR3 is CASSQTQGTNEKLFF. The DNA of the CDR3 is TGCGCCAGCAGCCAGACTCAGGGGACTAATGAAAAACTGTTTTTT.

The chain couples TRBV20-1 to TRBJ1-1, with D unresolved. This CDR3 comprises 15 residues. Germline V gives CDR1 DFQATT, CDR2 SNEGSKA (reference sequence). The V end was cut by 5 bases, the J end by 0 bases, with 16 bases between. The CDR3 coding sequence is TGCAGTGCTCCGGCCAGAGACGTTATGAACACTGAAGCTTTCTTT. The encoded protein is CSAPARDVMNTEAFF.

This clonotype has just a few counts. CDR3 coding DNA: TGTGCCAGCAGAGGGACAGGGGGCGGTGGCTACACCTTC. It translates to CASRGTGGGGYTF. This chain uses TRBV28 with TRBJ1-2; 12 bases fit TRBD1. CDR3 length equals 13 residues. Germline V gene data show CDR1 as MDHEN and CDR2 as SYDVKM. Trimming cost V 6 bases and J 7 bases; bases outside gene matches: 3.

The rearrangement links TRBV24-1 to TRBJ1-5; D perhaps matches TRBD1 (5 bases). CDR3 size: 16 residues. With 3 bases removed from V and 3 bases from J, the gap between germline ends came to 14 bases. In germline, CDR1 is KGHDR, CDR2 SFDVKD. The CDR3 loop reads CATSDPRAGYNQPQHF. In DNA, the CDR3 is TGTGCCACCAGTGATCCTCGCGCAGGGTACAATCAGCCCCAGCATTTT.